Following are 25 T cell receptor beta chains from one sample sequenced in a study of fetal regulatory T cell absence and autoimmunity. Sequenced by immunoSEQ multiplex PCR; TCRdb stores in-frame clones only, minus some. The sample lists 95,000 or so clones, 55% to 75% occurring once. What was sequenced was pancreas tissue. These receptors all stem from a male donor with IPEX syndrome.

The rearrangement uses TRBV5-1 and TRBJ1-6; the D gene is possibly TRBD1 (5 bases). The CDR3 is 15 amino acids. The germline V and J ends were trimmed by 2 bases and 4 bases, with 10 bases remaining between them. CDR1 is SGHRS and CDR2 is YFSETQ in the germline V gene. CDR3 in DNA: TGCGCCAGCAGCTTTGGGGCAGTGTATAATTCACCCCTCCACTTT. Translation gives CASSFGAVYNSPLHF.

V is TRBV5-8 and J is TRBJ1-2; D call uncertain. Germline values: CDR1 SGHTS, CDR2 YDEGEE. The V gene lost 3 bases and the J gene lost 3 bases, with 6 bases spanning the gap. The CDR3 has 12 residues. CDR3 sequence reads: CASSYWDYGYTF. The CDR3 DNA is TGTGCCAGCAGCTACTGGGACTATGGCTACACCTTC.

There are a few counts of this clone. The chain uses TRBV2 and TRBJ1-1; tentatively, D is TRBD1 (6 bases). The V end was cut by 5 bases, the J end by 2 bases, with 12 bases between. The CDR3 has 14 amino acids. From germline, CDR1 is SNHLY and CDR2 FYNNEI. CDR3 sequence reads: CASSYWTVNTEAFF. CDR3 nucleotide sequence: TGTGCCAGCAGTTATTGGACAGTCAACACTGAAGCTTTCTTT.

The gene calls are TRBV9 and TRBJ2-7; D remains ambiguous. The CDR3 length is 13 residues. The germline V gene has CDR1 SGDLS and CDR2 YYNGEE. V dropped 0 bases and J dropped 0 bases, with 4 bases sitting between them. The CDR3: CASSVGHSYEQYF. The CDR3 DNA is TGTGCCAGCAGCGTAGGACACTCCTACGAGCAGTACTTC.

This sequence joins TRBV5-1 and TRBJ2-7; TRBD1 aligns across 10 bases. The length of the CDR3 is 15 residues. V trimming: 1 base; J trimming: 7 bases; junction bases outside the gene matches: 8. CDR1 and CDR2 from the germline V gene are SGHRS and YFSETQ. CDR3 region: CASSLKGTGAVEQYF. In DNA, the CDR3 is TGCGCCAGCAGCTTGAAGGGGACAGGGGCGGTGGAGCAGTACTTC.

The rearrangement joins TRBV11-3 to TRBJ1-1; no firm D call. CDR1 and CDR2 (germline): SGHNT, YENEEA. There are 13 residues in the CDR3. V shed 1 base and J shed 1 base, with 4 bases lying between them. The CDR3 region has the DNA TGTGCCAGCAGCTTAGGACAGAACACTGAAGCTTTCTTT. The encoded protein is CASSLGQNTEAFF.

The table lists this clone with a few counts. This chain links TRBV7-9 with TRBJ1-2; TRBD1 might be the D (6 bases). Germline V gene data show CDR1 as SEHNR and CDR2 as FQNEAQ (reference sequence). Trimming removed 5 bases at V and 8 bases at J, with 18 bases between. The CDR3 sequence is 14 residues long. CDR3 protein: CASSPWTEGGGYTF. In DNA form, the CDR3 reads TGTGCCAGCAGCCCTTGGACAGAGGGTGGCGGCTACACCTTC.

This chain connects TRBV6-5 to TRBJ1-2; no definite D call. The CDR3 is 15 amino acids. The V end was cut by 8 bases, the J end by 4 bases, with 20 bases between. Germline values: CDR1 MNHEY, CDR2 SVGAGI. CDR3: CASGRLDGRGYGYTF. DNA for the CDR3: TGTGCCAGCGGCCGATTAGACGGGAGAGGCTATGGCTACACCTTC.

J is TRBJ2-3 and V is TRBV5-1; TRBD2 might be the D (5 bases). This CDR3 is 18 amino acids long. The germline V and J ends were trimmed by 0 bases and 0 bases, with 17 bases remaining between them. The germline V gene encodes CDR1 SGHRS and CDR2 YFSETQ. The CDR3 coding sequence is TGCGCCAGCAGCTTGGCCCTTTCACACACTAGAAGCACAGATACGCAGTATTTT. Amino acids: CASSLALSHTRSTDTQYF.

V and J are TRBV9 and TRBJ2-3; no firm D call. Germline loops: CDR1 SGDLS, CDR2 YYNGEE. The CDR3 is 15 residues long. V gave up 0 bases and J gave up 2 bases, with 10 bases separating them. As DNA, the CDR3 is TGTGCCAGCAGCGTAGAGGCTAGTCTCACAGATACGCAGTATTTT. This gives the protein CASSVEASLTDTQYF.

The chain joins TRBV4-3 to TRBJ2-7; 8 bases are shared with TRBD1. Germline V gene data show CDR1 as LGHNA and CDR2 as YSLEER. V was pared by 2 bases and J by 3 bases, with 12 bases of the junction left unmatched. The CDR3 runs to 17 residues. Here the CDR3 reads CASSQRVGTGPDYEQYF. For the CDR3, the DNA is TGCGCCAGCAGCCAAAGGGTCGGGACAGGTCCAGACTACGAGCAGTACTTC.

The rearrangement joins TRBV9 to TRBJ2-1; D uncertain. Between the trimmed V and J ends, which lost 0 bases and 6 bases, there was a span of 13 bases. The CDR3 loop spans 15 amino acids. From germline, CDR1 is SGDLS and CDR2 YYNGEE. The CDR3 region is CASSVGAVRSNEQFF. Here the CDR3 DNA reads TGTGCCAGCAGCGTAGGGGCTGTTAGGTCCAATGAGCAGTTCTTC.

The chain's CDR3 is CASSLSRIALAGLYEQYF. In DNA form, the CDR3 reads TGTGCCAGCAGCTTAAGTAGGATTGCCTTAGCGGGATTGTACGAGCAGTACTTC. This chain links TRBV11-2 with TRBJ2-7, with 8 bases lining up with TRBD2. This CDR3 spans 18 amino acids. Looked up from germline, CDR1 is SGHAT and CDR2 is FQNNGV. V was pared by 2 bases and J by 4 bases, with 16 bases of the junction left unmatched.

CDR3 protein: CASSLYGHAEAFF. CDR3 DNA: TGTGCCAGCAGTTTATACGGACACGCTGAAGCTTTCTTT. The rearrangement uses TRBV27 and TRBJ1-1; TRBD1 might be the D (5 bases). Germline CDR1 reads MNHEY; CDR2 reads SMNVEV (reference sequence). The CDR3 covers 13 residues. The ends were cut back, 1 base at V and 6 bases at J, with 9 bases in the middle.

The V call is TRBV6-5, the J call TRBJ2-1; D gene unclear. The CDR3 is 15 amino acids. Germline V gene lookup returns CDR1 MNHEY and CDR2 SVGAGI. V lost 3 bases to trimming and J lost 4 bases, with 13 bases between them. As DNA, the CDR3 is TGTGCCAGCAGTTATTCTCCCCAAGGGTACAATGAGCAGTTCTTC. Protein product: CASSYSPQGYNEQFF.

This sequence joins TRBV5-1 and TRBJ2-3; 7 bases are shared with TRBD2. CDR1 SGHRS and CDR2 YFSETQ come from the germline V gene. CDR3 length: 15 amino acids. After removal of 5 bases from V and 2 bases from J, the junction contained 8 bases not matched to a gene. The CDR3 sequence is CASSLRERNTDTQYF. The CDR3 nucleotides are TGCGCCAGCAGTTTGCGGGAGAGGAACACAGATACGCAGTATTTT.

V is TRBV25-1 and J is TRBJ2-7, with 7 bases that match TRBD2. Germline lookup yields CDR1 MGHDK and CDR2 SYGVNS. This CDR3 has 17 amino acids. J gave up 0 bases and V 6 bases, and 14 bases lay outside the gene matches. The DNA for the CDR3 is TGTGCCAGCAGGGAACGGTTGGGGGGAGGGAGCTCCTACGAGCAGTACTTC. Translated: CASRERLGGGSSYEQYF.

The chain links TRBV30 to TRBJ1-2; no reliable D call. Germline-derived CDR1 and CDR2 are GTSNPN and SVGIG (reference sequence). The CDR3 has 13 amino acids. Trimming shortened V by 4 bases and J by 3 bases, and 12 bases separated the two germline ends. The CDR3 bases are TGTGCCTGGATAAAAGTGGGGTACTATGGCTACACCTTC. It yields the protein CAWIKVGYYGYTF.

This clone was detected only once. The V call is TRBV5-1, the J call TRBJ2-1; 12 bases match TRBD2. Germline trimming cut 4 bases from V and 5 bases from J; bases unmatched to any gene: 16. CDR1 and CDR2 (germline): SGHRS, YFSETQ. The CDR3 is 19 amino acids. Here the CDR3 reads CASSKSGLAGLSGNNEQFF. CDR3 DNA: TGCGCCAGCAGCAAATCGGGACTAGCGGGCCTATCCGGGAACAATGAGCAGTTCTTC.

CDR3 sequence reads: CAWRTSGWETQYF. CDR3 bases: TGTGCCTGGAGGACTAGCGGCTGGGAGACCCAGTACTTC. The chain uses TRBV30 and TRBJ2-5, with 9 bases identical to TRBD2. With 3 bases clipped from V and 5 bases from J, the junction kept 4 bases outside the gene matches. CDR1 GTSNPN and CDR2 SVGIG come from the germline V gene (reference sequence). The CDR3 totals 13 residues.

The CDR3, as DNA: TGTGCCAGTCTAGGGACAACCGAAGCTTTCTTT. It is translated as CASLGTTEAFF. The rearrangement links TRBV6-1 to TRBJ1-1, with a possible D match to TRBD1 (6 bases). Trimming left V 9 bases short and J 8 bases short, with 13 bases between. CDR3 length: 11 amino acids. CDR1 is MNHNS and CDR2 is SASEGT in the germline V gene.

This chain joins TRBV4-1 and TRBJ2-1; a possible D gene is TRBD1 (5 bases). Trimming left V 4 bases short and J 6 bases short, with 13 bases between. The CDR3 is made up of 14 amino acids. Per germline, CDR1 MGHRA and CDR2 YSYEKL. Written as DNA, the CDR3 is TGCGCCAGCAGCCGGTCGGCAGGGTTCAATGAGCAGTTCTTC. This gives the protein CASSRSAGFNEQFF.

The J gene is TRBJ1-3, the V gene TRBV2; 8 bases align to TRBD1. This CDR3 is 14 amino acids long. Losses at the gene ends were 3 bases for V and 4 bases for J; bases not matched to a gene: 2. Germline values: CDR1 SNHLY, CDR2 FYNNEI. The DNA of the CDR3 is TGTGCCAGCAGTGAGGACAGGGTAGGAAACACCATATATTTT. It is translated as CASSEDRVGNTIYF.

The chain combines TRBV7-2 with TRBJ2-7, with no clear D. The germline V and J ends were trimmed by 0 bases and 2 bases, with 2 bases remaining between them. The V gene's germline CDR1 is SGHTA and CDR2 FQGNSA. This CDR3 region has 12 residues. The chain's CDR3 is CASSLAPYEQYF. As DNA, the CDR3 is TGTGCCAGCAGCTTAGCCCCCTACGAGCAGTACTTC.

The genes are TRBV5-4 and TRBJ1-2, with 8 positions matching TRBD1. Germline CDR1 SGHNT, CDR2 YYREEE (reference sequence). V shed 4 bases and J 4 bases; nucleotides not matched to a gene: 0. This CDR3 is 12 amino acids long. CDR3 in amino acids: CASSGQGYGYTF. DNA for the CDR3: TGTGCCAGCAGCGGACAGGGCTATGGCTACACCTTC.